The 14 T cell receptor beta chains given below trace back to one sample, sequenced in a study of sequential checkpoint blockade in melanoma (dated 2019 in TCRdb). Libraries were built with the immunoSEQ multiplex PCR assay. In TCRdb, the immuneACCESS table is reduced to in-frame sequences with V and J assigned. These tables do not hold every clone; where another copy was compared, an unresolved V gene accounts for under half, and the others remain unexplained. In this sample the table shows tens of thousands of clones, approximately 86% of which occur a single time. In total, the top ten clones hold 22% of the sample. The treatment or condition label corresponds to: randomized to nivolumab then ipilimumab (arm A) or the reverse (arm B). Sample: CD8+ T cells sorted from blood (inferred from file names), taken from a patient given nivolumab and ipilimumab in sequence. The source is a human donor with melanoma.

The J gene is TRBJ1-5, the V gene TRBV19; weak D call: TRBD1 (5 bases). Trimming left V 5 bases short and J 1 base short, with 9 bases between. The CDR3 extends over 14 amino acids. Germline CDR1 LNHDA, CDR2 SQIVND (reference sequence). DNA for the CDR3: TGTGCCAGTAGTTATAGGGGAAGCAATCAGCCCCAGCATTTT. Translation: CASSYRGSNQPQHF.

This chain links TRBV9 with TRBJ1-6; a weak D match, TRBD1 (5 bases). Between the trimmed V and J ends, which lost 3 bases and 2 bases, there was a span of 15 bases. The CDR3 sequence is 17 residues long. Germline V gene sequence: CDR1 SGDLS, CDR2 YYNGEE. DNA of the CDR3: TGTGCCAGCAGCGCCGACCCGGGGGGGGCCTATAATTCACCCCTCCACTTT. It specifies CASSADPGGAYNSPLHF.

This chain uses TRBV30 with TRBJ1-1; TRBD1 is a possible D gene (5 bases). This CDR3 is 13 amino acids long. Trimming took off 2 bases at V and 0 bases at J, with 7 bases between the two ends. Germline V CDR1 and CDR2: GTSNPN, SVGIG (reference sequence). The CDR3 nucleotides are TGTGCCTGGAGTAAGGGGCTGAACACTGAAGCTTTCTTT. Protein product: CAWSKGLNTEAFF.

In this sample, this clone turned up once. The chain has TRBV14 and TRBJ2-1, with a possible D match to TRBD2 (6 bases). The CDR3 totals 18 residues. With 6 bases removed from V and 0 bases from J, the gap between germline ends came to 21 bases. Germline CDR1 reads SGHDN; CDR2 reads FVKESK. The CDR3 protein is CASRGKVSGLGSYNEQFF. The CDR3 DNA sequence: TGTGCCAGCAGGGGAAAAGTCAGCGGGCTAGGCTCCTACAATGAGCAGTTCTTC.

The chain couples TRBV13 to TRBJ2-5, with TRBD1 matching over 11 bases. This CDR3 is 15 amino acids long. Germline V gives CDR1 PRHDT, CDR2 FYEKMQ (reference sequence). Unmatched junction bases numbered 9, after V lost 1 base and J lost 11 bases. The CDR3 here is CASSLAIGTGGEQYF. The CDR3 bases are TGTGCCAGCAGCTTAGCTATAGGGACAGGGGGAGAGCAGTACTTC.

This clone was seen once. The chain employs TRBV18 and TRBJ2-3, with D maybe TRBD1 (6 bases). V lost 5 bases and J 0 bases, leaving 18 bases between the germline ends. The germline CDR1 and CDR2 sequences are KGHSH and LQKENI. This CDR3 is built from 17 residues. This chain's CDR3 is CASSAWGRRHSTDTQYF. The DNA for the CDR3 is TGTGCCAGCTCAGCGTGGGGGCGGCGCCATAGCACAGATACGCAGTATTTT.

This clone occurred a few times. The V gene is TRBV27, the J gene TRBJ2-7; D gene uncertain. The V gene lost 2 bases and the J gene lost 3 bases, with 8 bases spanning the gap. CDR1 MNHEY and CDR2 SMNVEV come from the germline V gene (reference sequence). The CDR3 extends over 13 amino acids. The DNA of the CDR3 is TGTGCCAGCAGTTTAAGAGCGTACTACGAGCAGTACTTC. This codes for CASSLRAYYEQYF.

The rearrangement links TRBV11-2 to TRBJ2-1; 7 bases agree with TRBD2. Germline CDR1 SGHAT, CDR2 FQNNGV. The V segment lost 1 base and the J segment 9 bases; nucleotides outside the gene matches: 9. The CDR3 covers 15 residues. The CDR3 bases are TGTGCCAGCAGCTTAGGAGCGGGGCTATGGTTTGAGCAGTTCTTC. Amino acid sequence: CASSLGAGLWFEQFF.

The rearrangement links TRBV27 to TRBJ2-7; D uncertain. V lost 5 bases and J lost 4, with 15 bases in between. The V gene's germline CDR1 is MNHEY and CDR2 SMNVEV (reference sequence). This CDR3 region has 14 residues. CDR3 protein: CASSPRLGRYEQYF. Here the CDR3 DNA reads TGTGCCAGCAGTCCCCGACTGGGTCGGTACGAGCAGTACTTC.

The rearrangement links TRBV15 to TRBJ1-5; TRBD1 is a possible D gene (5 bases). The germline gives CDR1 LNHNV, CDR2 YYDKDF (reference sequence). The CDR3 consists of 15 residues. V lost 3 bases, J lost 1 base, and 10 bases lay in between. In DNA form, the CDR3 reads TGTGCCACCAGCAGGGGGCGGGACAGCAATCAGCCCCAGCATTTT. It yields the protein CATSRGRDSNQPQHF.

The V gene is TRBV9, the J gene TRBJ2-5; D might be TRBD2 (6 bases). The J call may be incorrect, as the DNA end agrees better with TRBJ2-7. The CDR3 sequence is 15 residues long. The germline V gene encodes CDR1 SGDLS and CDR2 YYNGEE. The CDR3 protein is CASSVGGGAGNEQYF. The CDR3 DNA reads as TGTGCCAGCAGCGTAGGTGGAGGGGCAGGGAACGAGCAGTACTTC.

This clone occurred once. The chain uses TRBV16 and TRBJ1-5; the D gene is possibly TRBD1 (6 bases). The V gene's germline CDR1 is KGHSY and CDR2 FQNENV. The V end lost 0 bases, the J end lost 9 bases, and 9 bases lay between the germline ends. This CDR3 is 13 amino acids long. The CDR3 region has the DNA TGTGCCAGCAGCCAATCGGGGGCCCGGCCCCAGCATTTT. This translates into CASSQSGARPQHF. The full variable domain, in which reference TRBV16 and TRBJ1-5 provide the parts outside the CDR3, is GEEVAQTPKHLVRGEGQKAKLYCAPIKGHSYVFWYQQVLKNEFKFLISFQNENVFDETGMPKERFSAKCLPNSPCSLEIQATKLEDSAVYFCASSQSGARPQHFGDGTRLSIL.

This chain links TRBV10-3 with TRBJ2-7, with D perhaps TRBD2 (5 bases). Trimming shortened V by 2 bases and J by 3 bases, and 5 bases separated the two germline ends. Germline-derived CDR1 and CDR2 are ENHRY and SYGVKD. The CDR3 has 12 amino acids. The CDR3 DNA is TGTGCCATCAGTGAGGCGGGCTACGAGCAGTACTTC. Its translation: CAISEAGYEQYF.

V and J are TRBV19 and TRBJ2-1; 7 bases fit TRBD2. The CDR3 totals 16 residues. Per the germline V gene, CDR1 is LNHDA and CDR2 is SQIVND (reference sequence). The V gene end was trimmed by 10 bases and the J gene end by 0 bases; junction bases not matched to a gene: 12. The CDR3 sequence: CATLGEGKSSYNEQFF. In DNA form, the CDR3 reads TGTGCCACCCTCGGGGAGGGAAAGAGCTCCTACAATGAGCAGTTCTTC.